This TCR beta chain was identified in a study of breast tumors, draining lymph nodes, adjacent tissues. This clonotype is medium-sized by share. No antigen is known for it. MiXCR was run by TCRdb on the multiplex PCR reads, yielding one entry per CDR3 protein. The table records under 70,000 distinct CDR3 sequences, less than 45% of them present only once. CDR3 length: 18 amino acids. CDR1 LGHNA and CDR2 YNFKEQ come from the germline V gene. With 4 bases removed from V and 4 bases from J, the gap between germline ends came to 23 bases. Overall study findings and caveats: Data fit most tumor T cells coming from lymph node, expanding in tumor. Compared with lymph nodes, tumors were less diverse; compared with nontumor tissue, more.

This TCR derives from a female donor with breast cancer. Some clones in this sample may be carry-over from other donors' samples. V usage is TRBV4-2 and J usage is TRBJ2-1, with D unclear. The material sequenced was breast tumor tissue. This chain's CDR3 is CASSPPTEWGFPYNEQFF. The DNA of the CDR3 is TGTGCCAGCAGCCCCCCAACCGAGTGGGGTTTTCCTTACAATGAGCAGTTCTTC.